These 11 T cell receptor beta chains were all obtained from the same sample, sequenced in a study of blood T cell repertoires in COVID-19. Here immunoSEQ multiplex PCR was the method, and the copy in TCRdb shows in-frame clones only, minus some. Of about 260,000 clones listed, 85% to 90% are singletons. Sequenced sample: PBMCs or T cells enriched from blood (not recorded which). The receptors come from a woman under 30 who had recovered from COVID-19.

This clone was picked up a small number of times. This chain connects TRBV7-2 to TRBJ2-1; weak D call: TRBD2 (6 bases). The germline CDR1 and CDR2 sequences are SGHTA and FQGNSA. V lost 3 bases and J 9 bases, leaving 18 bases between the germline ends. This CDR3 comprises 15 residues. CDR3 bases: TGTGCCAGCAGCTTGGAGGCGCTAGCGCACCGTGAGCAGTTCTTC. This translates into CASSLEALAHREQFF.

This chain links TRBV6-5 with TRBJ2-5; D is undetermined. CDR1 is MNHEY, CDR2 SVGAGI, per germline. The CDR3 totals 13 residues. V lost 0 bases and J 4 bases, leaving 6 bases between the germline ends. In DNA, the CDR3 is TGTGCCAGCAGTTACTCGCGAATAGAGACCCAGTACTTC. This gives the protein CASSYSRIETQYF.

The V and J genes are TRBV12-5 and TRBJ1-1, with TRBD1 matching 8 bases. This CDR3 is 14 amino acids long. J was trimmed by 0 bases and V by 6 bases; bases with no gene match: 3. The germline gives CDR1 LGHNT, CDR2 FRNRAP. For the CDR3, the DNA is TGTGCTAGTGGACCGGGACAGGTGAACACTGAAGCTTTCTTT. Its translation: CASGPGQVNTEAFF.

V gene TRBV5-4 combines with J gene TRBJ2-7; TRBD2 aligns across 16 bases. There are 16 residues in the CDR3. Germline V CDR1 and CDR2: SGHNT, YYREEE (reference sequence). V lost 4 bases to trimming and J lost 5 bases; unmatched junction nucleotides: 6. CDR3 coding DNA: TGTGCCAGCAGCCCGGGACTAGCGGGGGGGACTAACGAGCAGTACTTC. It specifies CASSPGLAGGTNEQYF.

J is TRBJ2-1 and V is TRBV7-9, with TRBD2 matching 11 bases. The germline CDR1 and CDR2 sequences are SEHNR and FQNEAQ (reference sequence). V gave up 4 bases and J gave up 10 bases; unmatched junction bases: 15. This CDR3 has 17 residues. The CDR3 DNA reads as TGTGCCAGCAGCTATTACCCTCCGGGACTAGCGGTTGGAGAGCAGTTCTTC. Translated: CASSYYPPGLAVGEQFF. Full variable domain (outside the CDR3, taken from reference TRBV7-9 and TRBJ2-1): DTGVSQNPRHKITKRGQNVTFRCDPISEHNRLYWYRQTLGQGPEFLTYFQNEAQLEKSRLLSDRFSAERPKGSFSTLEIQRTEQGDSAMYLCASSYYPPGLAVGEQFFGPGTRLTVL.

A single count supports this clone. The chain has TRBV6-2 or TRBV6-3 and TRBJ2-1; no reliable D call. CDR1 and CDR2 (germline): MNHEY, SVGEGT. The CDR3 is 14 amino acids. V was shortened by 7 bases and J by 6 bases, with 16 bases between the two germline ends. CDR3 region: CASTPAGSVNEQFF. The CDR3 bases are TGTGCCAGCACCCCAGCAGGTTCGGTCAATGAGCAGTTCTTC.

The chain is built from TRBV30 and TRBJ2-1; D is perhaps TRBD2 (6 bases). CDR3 size: 11 residues. The germline gives CDR1 GTSNPN, CDR2 SVGIG (reference sequence). The V and J ends lost 4 bases and 10 bases respectively, with 11 bases between them. The DNA of the CDR3 is TGTGCCTGGACCGGAGGGGTGGAGCAGTTCTTC. Amino acids: CAWTGGVEQFF.

This chain connects TRBV7-8 to TRBJ1-2, with 7 bases aligning to TRBD1. The CDR3 contains 15 residues. Germline V lookup: CDR1 SGHVS, CDR2 FQNEAQ. The J segment lost 8 bases and the V segment lost 0 bases, leaving 9 bases of the junction unmatched. CDR3 DNA: TGTGCCAGCAGCTTAGCGCCGGACAGGACGAAGGGCTACACCTTC. This gives the protein CASSLAPDRTKGYTF.

V usage is TRBV13 and J usage is TRBJ1-1, with 7 bases fitting TRBD1. Germline CDR1 and CDR2: PRHDT and FYEKMQ (reference sequence). Trimming took 5 bases from V and 0 from J; bases not matched to a gene: 9. This CDR3 comprises 16 residues. The CDR3 sequence: CASSHRDRLMNTEAFF. CDR3 coding DNA: TGTGCCAGCAGCCACCGGGACAGACTTATGAACACTGAAGCTTTCTTT.

This clone has a single count. The V and J genes are TRBV19 and TRBJ2-3; the match to TRBD2 covers 13 bases. Germline CDR1 and CDR2: LNHDA and SQIVND (reference sequence). Unmatched junction bases numbered 5, after V lost 7 bases and J lost 4 bases. This CDR3 is 15 amino acids long. CDR3 sequence: CASTATSGGPDTQYF. The CDR3 DNA reads TGTGCCAGTACCGCGACTAGCGGGGGGCCAGATACGCAGTATTTT.

The CDR3 loop is CAWSTGWNTEAFF. The DNA of the CDR3 is TGTGCCTGGAGTACAGGGTGGAACACTGAAGCTTTCTTT. V is TRBV30 and J is TRBJ1-1, with a tentative D call TRBD1 (6 bases). The CDR3 contains 13 residues. CDR1 is GTSNPN, CDR2 SVGIG, per germline (reference sequence). Trimming removed 2 bases at V and 1 base at J, with 8 bases between.